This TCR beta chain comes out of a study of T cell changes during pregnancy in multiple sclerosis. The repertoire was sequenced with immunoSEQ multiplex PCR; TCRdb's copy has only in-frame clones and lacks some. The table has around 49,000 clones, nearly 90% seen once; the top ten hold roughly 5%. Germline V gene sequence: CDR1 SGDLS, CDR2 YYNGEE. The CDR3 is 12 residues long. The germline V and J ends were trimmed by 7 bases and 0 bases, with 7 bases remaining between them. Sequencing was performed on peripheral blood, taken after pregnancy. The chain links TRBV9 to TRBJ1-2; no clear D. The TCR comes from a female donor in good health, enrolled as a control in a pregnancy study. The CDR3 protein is CASLSANYGYTF. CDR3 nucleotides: TGTGCCAGCTTGTCAGCTAACTATGGCTACACCTTC.